This T cell receptor beta chain was captured in a study of beta chain features in type 1 diabetes. Background on the study: Age and gender were similar between patients and healthy donors, as were cell yields.

Germline V gene sequence: CDR1 SQVTM, CDR2 ANQGSEA. This CDR3 has 15 amino acids. J gave up 4 bases and V 4 bases, and 7 bases lay outside the gene matches. cDNA synthesis used the whole RNA isolate, giving expressed TCRB sequences. Profiling relied on immunoSEQ multiplex PCR, and the TCRdb table lists in-frame clones only, not all of them. The sample contains hundreds of thousands of clones, 11% to 15% of which appear only once. Study results and limitations: All four CD4+ subsets from Type 1 diabetes patients carried moderately but significantly shorter TCRB CDR3s. Researchers reported that naive, central memory and Treg TCRB repertoires appeared more similar in patients than in healthy donors. Whatever favoring of shorter templates PCR might show would apply equally to patients and controls.

A remark on this clone: What it recognizes is unknown.

Cell sorting via CD45RO/CCR7/CD25/CD127/CD95/CD27 was performed to obtain CD4+ naive, central memory, regulatory and stem cell-like memory cells. What was sequenced was naive CD4+ T cells from blood. This receptor was identified in a man aged 18 to 30 with type 1 diabetes. The V call is TRBV29-1, the J call TRBJ1-2, with TRBD1 identical over 12 bases. In nucleotides, the CDR3 is TGCAGCGTTGTCGGGACAGGGGGCTACGGCTATGGCTACACCTTC. As protein: CSVVGTGGYGYGYTF.